This T cell receptor beta chain stems from a study of human versus mouse CDR3 diversity and MHC coevolution. Broader study findings: Human CDR3s averaged more deletions and insertions than mouse CDR3s. In humans, T-cell selection involved 6 or 7 MHC II alleles. Clonal inequality was lowest in most of the three human donors.

Trimming removed 6 bases from V and 0 bases from J, with 11 bases in between. The CDR3 loop spans 14 amino acids. Germline V gives CDR1 LNHDA, CDR2 SQIVND (reference sequence). This clone was observed a single time. The antigen remains unidentified. Produced via immunoSEQ multiplex PCR; TCRdb's table is partial and in-frame only. This sample has fewer than 100,000 clones; 80% to 95% occur once, and the top ten carry about 1.4%. The chain is built from TRBV19 and TRBJ1-1, with D unclear. What was sequenced was naive CD4+ T cells from blood. As for subset: CD45RO-negative CD62L-positive naive CD4 T cells. The clonotype originates from a person aged 25 to 75 in good health. CDR3 coding DNA: TGTGCCAGTAGCTCGAGACTCATGAACACTGAAGCTTTCTTT. The encoded protein is CASSSRLMNTEAFF.